The 22 T cell receptor beta chains listed next were all sequenced from one sample in a study of CXCR3-negative and CXCR3-positive naive CD8 T cells (dated by TCRdb to about 2019). What these receptors recognize is not known. The sequencing machine was a NextSeq 550. The Human TCR Profiling Kit (MiLaboratory) was used to make UMI-labeled 5' RACE TRB cDNA libraries. TCRdb reprocessed the reads into one record per CDR3 protein sequence, lacking DNA. The sample's table lists a count of 60,000 to 65,000 distinct CDR3 sequences. About 0.8% of the sample is held by the ten biggest clonotypes. Broader findings and caveats from the paper: Compared with CXCR3-negative naive cells, CXCR3-positive naive cells had TRB CDR3s with higher hydrophobicity (lower Kidera factor 4), lower energy, and higher strength and volume indices.

Material: naive CXCR3+ CD8+ T cells from blood. The label giving this sample's cell subset or site can be read as: CD45RO-CCR7+CD27+CD95- naive CD8+ T cells expressing CXCR3 (TNR3+). These receptors came from a human donor in good health. Some clones in this sample may be carry-over from other donors' samples.

This rearrangement joins TRBV7-2 to TRBJ1-1. Germline CDR1 reads SGHTA; CDR2 reads FQGNSA. The CDR3 consists of 15 residues. The CDR3 reads CASSPPRDLNTEAFF.

The genes are TRBV7-9 and TRBJ2-1; TCRdb names TRBD2, which stays unverified in the absence of DNA. Germline V lookup: CDR1 SEHNR, CDR2 FQNEAQ (reference sequence). The CDR3 length is 16 residues. CDR3 in amino acids: CASSPPWGSAYNEQFF.

This clonotype counts as medium-sized (0.01 to 0.1%) by frequency. This chain joins TRBV10-1 and TRBJ1-5. The CDR3 extends over 14 amino acids. Germline V lookup: CDR1 WNHNN, CDR2 SYGVQD (reference sequence). The CDR3 loop reads CASRAYNSNQPQHF.

This chain links TRBV12-3 or TRBV12-4 with TRBJ2-7. CDR3 size: 13 residues. The CDR3 sequence: CASRPPGASEQYF.

The chain uses TRBV11-2 and TRBJ2-3; TCRdb proposes TRBD2, but this gene call is untestable without DNA. Germline V gene data show CDR1 as SGHAT and CDR2 as FQNNGV. The CDR3 loop spans 16 amino acids. The CDR3 is CASSFGRGTLTDTQYF.

The rearrangement joins TRBV14 to TRBJ2-1. CDR1 SGHDN and CDR2 FVKESK come from the germline V gene. The CDR3 loop spans 13 amino acids. The CDR3 spells CASSQFSSYEQFF. Full variable domain (rest looked up from reference TRBV14 and TRBJ2-1): EAGVTQFPSHSVIEKGQTVTLRCDPISGHDNLYWYRRVMGKEIKFLLHFVKESKQDESGMPNNRFLAERTGGTYSTLKVQPAELEDSGVYFCASSQFSSYEQFFGPGTRLTVL.

V is TRBV27 and J is TRBJ2-2. Germline CDR1 and CDR2: MNHEY and SMNVEV (reference sequence). This CDR3 has 12 amino acids. The chain's CDR3 is CASSPSPGELFF.

The chain recombines TRBV12-3 or TRBV12-4 with TRBJ2-3. The CDR3 is 13 amino acids. The CDR3 spells CASSQRSTDTQYF.

This chain joins TRBV13 and TRBJ1-2; the D call from TCRdb, TRBD1, cannot be confirmed without DNA. Germline V gene data show CDR1 as PRHDT and CDR2 as FYEKMQ (reference sequence). The CDR3 totals 16 residues. CDR3 loop: CASSSLNREGRHGYTF.

V gene TRBV7-9 combines with J gene TRBJ2-7. Germline CDR1 reads SEHNR; CDR2 reads FQNEAQ (reference sequence). The CDR3 has 13 amino acids. The CDR3 spells CASSLPGSYEQYF.

The J gene is TRBJ1-1, the V gene TRBV7-9. This CDR3 region has 14 residues. Germline values: CDR1 SEHNR, CDR2 FQNEAQ (reference sequence). CDR3 amino acids: CASSFTVTDTEAFF.

The rearrangement joins TRBV27 to TRBJ2-7; checking the TCRdb D call of TRBD1 is not possible without DNA. The CDR3 runs to 15 residues. The germline V gene encodes CDR1 MNHEY and CDR2 SMNVEV (reference sequence). CDR3 residues: CASRLGGGYSYEQYF.

This chain connects TRBV21-1 to TRBJ2-3; TCRdb designates TRBD1, a call that cannot be tested without DNA. TRBV21-1 has pseudogene status. This CDR3 region has 16 residues. CDR3 sequence reads: CASSKGAGEYPDTQYF.

The CDR3 sequence is CASSLEDGVSYEQYF. This chain joins TRBV7-8 and TRBJ2-7. CDR1 and CDR2 (germline): SGHVS, FQNEAQ. The CDR3 is 15 amino acids.

J is TRBJ2-2 and V is TRBV25-1. This CDR3 contains 13 residues. Per germline, CDR1 MGHDK and CDR2 SYGVNS. CDR3 sequence reads: CASSGTNTGELFF.

This chain links TRBV28 with TRBJ2-1; TCRdb outputs TRBD2, but without DNA this stays unchecked. Per the germline V gene, CDR1 is MDHEN and CDR2 is SYDVKM. The CDR3 covers 19 residues. The CDR3 sequence: CASSFPPTSGGSSYNEQFF. The variable domain in full, completed from reference TRBV28 and TRBJ2-1, reads DVKVTQSSRYLVKRTGEKVFLECVQDMDHENMFWYRQDPGLGLRLIYFSYDVKMKEKGDIPEGYSVSREKKERFSLILESASTNQTSMYLCASSFPPTSGGSSYNEQFFGPGTRLTVL.

This chain connects TRBV4-1 to TRBJ2-1; TCRdb names TRBD1, which stays unverified in the absence of DNA. Looked up from germline, CDR1 is MGHRA and CDR2 is YSYEKL. The CDR3 covers 16 residues. The CDR3 loop reads CASSQDLSRVPNEQFF.

The genes are TRBV5-4 and TRBJ2-2; TCRdb's D gene call, TRBD1, goes unchecked for lack of DNA. This CDR3 is built from 15 residues. Per germline, CDR1 SGHNT and CDR2 YYREEE (reference sequence). The CDR3 here is CASSPPAVNTGELFF.

This chain uses TRBV5-1 with TRBJ2-7. The CDR3 totals 13 residues. Germline CDR1 and CDR2: SGHRS and YFSETQ. The CDR3 sequence: CASSADRSYEQYF.

The chain links TRBV27 to TRBJ2-1; TCRdb's D gene call, TRBD2, goes unchecked for lack of DNA. There are 13 residues in the CDR3. Germline V gene data show CDR1 as MNHEY and CDR2 as SMNVEV (reference sequence). CDR3 residues: CATGLAASMKQFF.

The V call is TRBV11-2, the J call TRBJ2-3; with no DNA, the TCRdb D assignment of TRBD1 cannot be verified. Germline assignment: CDR1 SGHAT and CDR2 FQNNGV. The CDR3 runs 16 residues. The CDR3 sequence: CASSSYLGGSPDTQYF.

The chain recombines TRBV7-2 with TRBJ2-2; TCRdb's assignment of TRBD1 cannot be checked, as there is no DNA. The germline gives CDR1 SGHTA, CDR2 FQGNSA. This CDR3 is built from 17 residues. CDR3 amino acids: CASSHPGHTAYTGELFF.